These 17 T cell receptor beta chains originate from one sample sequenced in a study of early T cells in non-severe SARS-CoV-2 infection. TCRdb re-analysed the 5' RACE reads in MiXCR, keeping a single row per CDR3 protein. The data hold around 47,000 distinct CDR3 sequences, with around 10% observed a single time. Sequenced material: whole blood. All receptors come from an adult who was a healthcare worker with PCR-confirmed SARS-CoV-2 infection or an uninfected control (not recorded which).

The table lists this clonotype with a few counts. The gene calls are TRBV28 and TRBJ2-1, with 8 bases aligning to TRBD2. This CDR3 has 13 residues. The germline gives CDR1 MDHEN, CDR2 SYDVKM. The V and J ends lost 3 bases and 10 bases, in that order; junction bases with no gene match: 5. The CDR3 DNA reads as TGTGCCAGCAGTTTCGGTAGCGGGATCGAGCAGTTCTTC. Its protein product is CASSFGSGIEQFF. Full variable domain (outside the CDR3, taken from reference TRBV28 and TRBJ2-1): DVKVTQSSRYLVKRTGEKVFLECVQDMDHENMFWYRQDPGLGLRLIYFSYDVKMKEKGDIPEGYSVSREKKERFSLILESASTNQTSMYLCASSFGSGIEQFFGPGTRLTVL.

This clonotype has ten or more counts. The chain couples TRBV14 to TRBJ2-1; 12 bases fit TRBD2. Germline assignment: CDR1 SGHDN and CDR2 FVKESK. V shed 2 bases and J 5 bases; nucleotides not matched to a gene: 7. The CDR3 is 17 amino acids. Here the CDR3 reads CASSQSGLAGPNNEQFF. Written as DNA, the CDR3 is TGTGCCAGCAGCCAAAGTGGACTAGCGGGACCTAACAATGAGCAGTTCTTC.

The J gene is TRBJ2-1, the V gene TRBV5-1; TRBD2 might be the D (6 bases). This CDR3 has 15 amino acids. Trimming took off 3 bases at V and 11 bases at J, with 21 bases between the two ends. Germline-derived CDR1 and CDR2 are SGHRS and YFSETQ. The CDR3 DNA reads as TGCGCCAGCAGCTCCCTTGCTCGGGACTTGGGGAAGCAGTTCTTC. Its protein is CASSSLARDLGKQFF.

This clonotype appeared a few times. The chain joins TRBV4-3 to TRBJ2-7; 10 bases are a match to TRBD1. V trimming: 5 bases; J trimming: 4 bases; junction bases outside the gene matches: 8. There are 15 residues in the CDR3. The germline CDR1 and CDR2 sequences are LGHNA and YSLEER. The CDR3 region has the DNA TGCGCCAGCAGCTTCCGACAGGGGGCGGAGTACGAGCAGTACTTC. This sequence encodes CASSFRQGAEYEQYF.

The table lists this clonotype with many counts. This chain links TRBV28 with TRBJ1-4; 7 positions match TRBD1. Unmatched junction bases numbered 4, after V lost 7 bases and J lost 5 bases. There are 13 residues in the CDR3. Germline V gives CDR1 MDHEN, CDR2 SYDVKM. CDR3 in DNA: TGTGCCAGCACACAGGGGAGGAATGAAAAACTGTTTTTT. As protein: CASTQGRNEKLFF.

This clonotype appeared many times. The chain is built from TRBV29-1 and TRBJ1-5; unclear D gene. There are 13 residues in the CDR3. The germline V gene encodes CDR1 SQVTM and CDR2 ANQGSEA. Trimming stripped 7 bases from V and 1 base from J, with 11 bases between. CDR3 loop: CSAGEFSNQPQHF. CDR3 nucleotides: TGCAGCGCCGGGGAGTTCAGCAATCAGCCCCAGCATTTT.

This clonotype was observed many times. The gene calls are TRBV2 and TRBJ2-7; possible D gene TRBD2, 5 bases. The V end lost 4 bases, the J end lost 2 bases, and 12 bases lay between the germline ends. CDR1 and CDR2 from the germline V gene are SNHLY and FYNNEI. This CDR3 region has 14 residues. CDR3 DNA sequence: TGTGCCAGCAGTGGAGGGCAATTTACCTACGAGCAGTACTTC. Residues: CASSGGQFTYEQYF. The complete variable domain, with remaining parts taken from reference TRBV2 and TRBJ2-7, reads EPEVTQTPSHQVTQMGQEVILRCVPISNHLYFYWYRQILGQKVEFLVSFYNNEISEKSEIFDDQFSVERPDGSNFTLKIRSTKLEDSAMYFCASSGGQFTYEQYFGPGTRLTVT.

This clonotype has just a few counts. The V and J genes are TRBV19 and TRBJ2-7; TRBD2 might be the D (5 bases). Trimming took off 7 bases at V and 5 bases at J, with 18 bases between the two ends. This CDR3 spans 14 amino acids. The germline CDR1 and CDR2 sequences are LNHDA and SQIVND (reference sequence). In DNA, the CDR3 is TGTGCCAGTAAGAGGACTTTGAGTGGCGACGAGCAGTACTTC. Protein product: CASKRTLSGDEQYF.

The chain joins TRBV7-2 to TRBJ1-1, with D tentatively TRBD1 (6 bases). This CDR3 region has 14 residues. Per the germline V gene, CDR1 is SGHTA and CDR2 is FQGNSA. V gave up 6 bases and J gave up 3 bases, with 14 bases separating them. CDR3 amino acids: CASRPTHRDTEAFF. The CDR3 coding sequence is TGTGCCAGCAGACCCACTCACAGGGACACTGAAGCTTTCTTT.

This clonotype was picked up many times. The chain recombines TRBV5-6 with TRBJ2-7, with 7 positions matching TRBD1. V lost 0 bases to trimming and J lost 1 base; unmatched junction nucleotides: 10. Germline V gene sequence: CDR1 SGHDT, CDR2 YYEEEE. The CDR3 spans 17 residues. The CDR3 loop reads CASSLVDRDSFSYEQYF. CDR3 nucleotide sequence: TGTGCCAGCAGCTTGGTAGATCGGGACAGCTTTTCCTACGAGCAGTACTTC.

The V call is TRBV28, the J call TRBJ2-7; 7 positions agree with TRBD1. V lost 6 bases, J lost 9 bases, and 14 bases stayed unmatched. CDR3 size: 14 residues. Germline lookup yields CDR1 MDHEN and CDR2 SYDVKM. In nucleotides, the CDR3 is TGTGCCAGCAGCCAGACCGGGACAGTAGACTGGCAGTACTTC. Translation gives CASSQTGTVDWQYF.

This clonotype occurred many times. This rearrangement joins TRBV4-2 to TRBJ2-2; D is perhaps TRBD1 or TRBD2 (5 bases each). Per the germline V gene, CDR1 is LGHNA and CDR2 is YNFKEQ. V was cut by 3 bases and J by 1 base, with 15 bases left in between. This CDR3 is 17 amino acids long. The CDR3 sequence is CASSQNIGTGNTGELFF. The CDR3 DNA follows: TGTGCCAGCAGCCAGAATATCGGGACGGGGAACACCGGGGAGCTGTTTTTT.

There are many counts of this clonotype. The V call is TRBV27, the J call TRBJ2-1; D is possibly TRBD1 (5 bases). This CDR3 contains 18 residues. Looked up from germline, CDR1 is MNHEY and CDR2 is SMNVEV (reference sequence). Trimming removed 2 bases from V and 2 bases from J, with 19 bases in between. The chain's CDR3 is CASSLGAQKSDTYNEQFF. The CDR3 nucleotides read TGTGCCAGCAGTTTAGGGGCACAAAAGAGCGATACCTACAATGAGCAGTTCTTC.

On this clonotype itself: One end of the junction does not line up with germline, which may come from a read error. CDR3 DNA sequence: TGCGCCAGCAGCTTAGTGGGGACAGAAGAATATGGCTACACCTTC. The encoded protein is CASSLVGTEEYGYTF. The V call is TRBV7-2, the J call TRBJ1-2; 7 nucleotides match TRBD1. Germline CDR1 and CDR2: SGHTA and FQGNSA. CDR3 length: 15 residues.

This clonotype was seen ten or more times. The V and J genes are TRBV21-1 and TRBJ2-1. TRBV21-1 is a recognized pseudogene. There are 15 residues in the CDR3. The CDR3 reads CASSKAWGSYNEQFF. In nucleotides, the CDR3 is TGTGCCAGCAGCAAAGCTTGGGGCTCCTACAATGAGCAGTTCTTC.

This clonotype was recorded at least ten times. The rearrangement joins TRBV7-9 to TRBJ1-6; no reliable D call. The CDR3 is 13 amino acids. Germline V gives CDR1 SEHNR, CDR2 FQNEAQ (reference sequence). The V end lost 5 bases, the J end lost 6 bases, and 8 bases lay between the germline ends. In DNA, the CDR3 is TGTGCCAGCAGCCCAGAAATTAATTCACCCCTCCACTTT. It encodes CASSPEINSPLHF.

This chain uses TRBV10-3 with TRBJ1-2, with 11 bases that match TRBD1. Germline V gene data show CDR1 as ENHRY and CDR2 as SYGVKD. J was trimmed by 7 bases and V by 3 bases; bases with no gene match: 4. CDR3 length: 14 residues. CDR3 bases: TGTGCCATCAGTGAAAGGACAGGGGGCTTTGGCTACACCTTC. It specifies CAISERTGGFGYTF.